These 24 T cell receptor beta chains share one sample of origin, sequenced in a study of T-cell memory formation after mild COVID-19. TCRdb fed the 5' RACE reads into MiXCR, producing one record per CDR3 protein. The table has 550,000 to 700,000 distinct CDR3 sequences, approximately 19% seen once. The sequencing input was PBMCs or a T cell subset sorted from them (not recorded which). These receptors were collected from an adult woman who had mild COVID-19 (a few samples of this study predate the infection). Cell type and time point are not known.

V gene TRBV4-1 combines with J gene TRBJ2-1; the D is unclear. Germline V gives CDR1 MGHRA, CDR2 YSYEKL. V lost 4 bases to trimming and J lost 0 bases, with 10 bases between them. This CDR3 has 15 amino acids. CDR3 region: CASSLGAISYNEQFF. In DNA, the CDR3 is TGCGCCAGCAGCCTCGGAGCGATCTCCTACAATGAGCAGTTCTTC.

Only a few counts were recorded for this clonotype. V usage is TRBV12-3 or TRBV12-4 and J usage is TRBJ2-7, with D perhaps TRBD1 (6 bases). V was trimmed by 6 bases and J by 2 bases, leaving 17 bases between them. This CDR3 region has 15 residues. Written as DNA, the CDR3 is TGTGCCAGCAGCCTCAGGGGCGGCGAACCCTACGAGCAGTACTTC. Translated: CASSLRGGEPYEQYF.

This chain connects TRBV7-6 to TRBJ2-7, with a weak D call TRBD1 (6 bases). Trimming removed 5 bases from V and 2 bases from J, with 10 bases in between. Germline assignment: CDR1 SGHVS and CDR2 FNYEAQ. The CDR3 runs to 13 residues. CDR3 sequence: CASSDRLTYEQYF. For the CDR3, the DNA is TGTGCCAGCAGCGACAGGCTCACCTACGAGCAGTACTTC.

This clonotype was seen a few times. The chain is built from TRBV14 and TRBJ2-1; TRBD2 matches 16 bases. Germline-derived CDR1 and CDR2 are SGHDN and FVKESK. V was pared by 5 bases and J by 5 bases, with 15 bases of the junction left unmatched. This CDR3 has 20 residues. Here the CDR3 DNA reads TGTGCCAGCAGCACCAGTCCGGGACTAGCGGGAGGGCCTAGGAACAATGAGCAGTTCTTC. Translating gives CASSTSPGLAGGPRNNEQFF.

This clonotype was seen only a few times. The V and J genes are TRBV7-3 and TRBJ2-3; D not resolved. The V gene's germline CDR1 is SGHTA and CDR2 FQGTGA. V dropped 2 bases and J dropped 3 bases, with 9 bases sitting between them. The CDR3 covers 14 residues. CDR3 DNA sequence: TGTGCCAGCAGCTTACACCCCGCGACAGATACGCAGTATTTT. It translates to CASSLHPATDTQYF.

The J gene is TRBJ1-1, the V gene TRBV30; D call uncertain. Trimming stripped 2 bases from V and 5 bases from J, with 15 bases between. The V gene's germline CDR1 is GTSNPN and CDR2 SVGIG (reference sequence). This CDR3 contains 14 residues. CDR3 DNA sequence: TGTGCCTGGAGTAAGAGGACGTTTGTTACTGAAGCTTTCTTT. Amino acids: CAWSKRTFVTEAFF. The full variable domain, rest sourced from reference TRBV30 and TRBJ1-1, is SQTIHQWPATLVQPVGSPLSLECTVEGTSNPNLYWYRQAAGRGLQLLFYSVGIGQISSEVPQNLSASRPQDRQFILSSKKLLLSDSGFYLCAWSKRTFVTEAFFGQGTRLTVV.

The rearrangement joins TRBV20-1 to TRBJ1-5; 7 bases map to TRBD1. V gave up 6 bases and J gave up 5 bases; unmatched junction bases: 10. The CDR3 extends over 14 amino acids. CDR1 DFQATT and CDR2 SNEGSKA come from the germline V gene (reference sequence). The CDR3 DNA reads TGCAGTGCAGCCAGGGGGGGCAACGATCAGCCCCAGCATTTT. It codes for CSAARGGNDQPQHF.

This clonotype was observed a few times. The chain carries TRBV6-5 and TRBJ2-7; tentatively, D is TRBD2 (6 bases). Germline-derived CDR1 and CDR2 are MNHEY and SVGAGI. This CDR3 region has 14 residues. The ends were cut back, 7 bases at V and 2 bases at J, with 15 bases in the middle. Here the CDR3 reads CASTPGLDAYEQYF. CDR3 nucleotides: TGTGCCAGCACCCCGGGACTTGATGCCTACGAGCAGTACTTC.

This clonotype has a handful of counts. The chain links TRBV18 to TRBJ2-1, with 8 bases lining up with TRBD1. Trimming at V came to 0 bases and at J to 7 bases, leaving 5 bases not matched to a gene. The CDR3 totals 15 residues. The germline CDR1 and CDR2 sequences are KGHSH and LQKENI. CDR3 coding DNA: TGTGCCAGCTCACCACCGGGACAGGTATTGAATGAGCAGTTCTTC. Encoded protein: CASSPPGQVLNEQFF.

The rearrangement joins TRBV19 to TRBJ2-7, with TRBD1 identical over 7 bases. This CDR3 comprises 16 residues. Germline loops: CDR1 LNHDA, CDR2 SQIVND (reference sequence). With 1 base clipped from V and 3 bases from J, the junction kept 9 bases outside the gene matches. The CDR3 here is CASSIASTGIVYEQYF. As DNA, the CDR3 is TGTGCCAGTAGTATAGCCTCGACAGGGATTGTCTACGAGCAGTACTTC.

In regard to this clonotype: Since a much larger clone is just one base distant, this may be a read error. This rearrangement joins TRBV5-6 to TRBJ2-3; D is unresolved. This CDR3 comprises 15 residues. Germline CDR1 and CDR2: SGHDT and YYEEEE. V lost 4 bases, J lost 1 base, and 13 bases lay in between. CDR3 region: CASSPKRYGTDTQYF. Written as DNA, the CDR3 is TGTGCCAGCAGCCCAAAGCGTTACGGCACAGATACGCAGTATTTT. The complete variable domain, with remaining parts taken from reference TRBV5-6 and TRBJ2-3, reads DAGVTQSPTHLIKTRGQQVTLRCSPKSGHDTVSWYQQALGQGPQFIFQYYEEEERQRGNFPDRFSGHQFPNYSSELNVNALLLGDSALYLCASSPKRYGTDTQYFGPGTRLTVL.

The chain couples TRBV30 to TRBJ2-3, with TRBD2 as a possible D gene (5 bases). V was clipped by 3 bases and J by 0 bases, with 10 bases between them. Germline lookup yields CDR1 GTSNPN and CDR2 SVGIG (reference sequence). The CDR3 loop spans 14 amino acids. The DNA for the CDR3 is TGTGCCTGGAGCGCGGGCCTTAGCACAGATACGCAGTATTTT. Encoded protein: CAWSAGLSTDTQYF.

This clonotype occurred a few times. J is TRBJ2-5 and V is TRBV20-1, with TRBD1 as a possible D gene (6 bases). The germline V gene has CDR1 DFQATT and CDR2 SNEGSKA (reference sequence). The CDR3 length is 13 residues. Deletions cut 6 bases from V and 2 bases from J, with 13 bases between. Here the CDR3 DNA reads TGCAGTGCGTCGGGACAAACTCAAGAGACCCAGTACTTC. Translated, it gives CSASGQTQETQYF.

This clonotype was observed a few times. The J gene is TRBJ2-1, the V gene TRBV6-8, with D perhaps TRBD2 (5 bases). The CDR3 spans 19 residues. Trimming shortened V by 0 bases and J by 2 bases, and 20 bases separated the two germline ends. The V gene's germline CDR1 is MNHGY and CDR2 SAAAGT. CDR3 DNA: TGTGCCAGCAGTTACTCGCGGCGGTGGTCTAGGAGGACCTACAATGAGCAGTTCTTC. Its protein is CASSYSRRWSRRTYNEQFF.

This clonotype appeared many times. The junction departs from germline at one end; a sequencing error may be responsible. The J gene is TRBJ2-3, the V gene TRBV5-1; no clear D. This CDR3 contains 12 residues. Per germline, CDR1 SGHRS and CDR2 YFSETQ. CDR3 amino acids: CASSLAADTQYF. DNA for the CDR3: TGTGCCAGCAGCTTAGCCGCAGATACGCAGTATTTT.

Only a few counts were recorded for this clonotype. The chain is built from TRBV6-5 and TRBJ2-7; 9 bases agree with TRBD2. CDR1 MNHEY and CDR2 SVGAGI come from the germline V gene. The CDR3 has 17 residues. V lost 2 bases to trimming and J lost 0 bases; unmatched junction nucleotides: 8. CDR3 protein: CASSYGVSGSFSYEQYF. In DNA form, the CDR3 reads TGTGCCAGCAGTTACGGGGTTAGCGGGAGCTTCTCCTACGAGCAGTACTTC.

The gene calls are TRBV9 and TRBJ2-1; perhaps TRBD2 as D (7 bases). CDR3 length: 12 amino acids. The germline gives CDR1 SGDLS, CDR2 YYNGEE. Between the trimmed V and J ends, which lost 3 bases and 10 bases, there was a span of 11 bases. This chain's CDR3 is CASSGGGWEQFF. CDR3 DNA: TGTGCCAGCAGCGGCGGGGGCTGGGAGCAGTTCTTC.

The V gene is TRBV29-1, the J gene TRBJ2-7; D is unresolved. The CDR3 totals 13 residues. With 7 bases removed from V and 3 bases from J, the gap between germline ends came to 16 bases. Germline values: CDR1 SQVTM, CDR2 ANQGSEA. The CDR3 DNA is TGCAGCGCTCAAATACTCTTCGTCTACGAGCAGTACTTC. Its protein product is CSAQILFVYEQYF.

The CDR3 here is CASSSQGGPQHF. The CDR3 DNA reads TGTGCCAGCAGCTCCCAGGGGGGGCCCCAGCATTTT. The J gene is TRBJ1-5, the V gene TRBV7-2; 7 nucleotides agree with TRBD1. Looked up from germline, CDR1 is SGHTA and CDR2 is FQGNSA. With 4 bases clipped from V and 9 bases from J, the junction kept 3 bases outside the gene matches. The CDR3 has 12 amino acids.

This clonotype was detected a few times. This rearrangement joins TRBV4-3 to TRBJ2-3; D is unclear. The germline V and J ends were trimmed by 0 bases and 6 bases, with 7 bases remaining between them. This CDR3 region has 13 residues. CDR1 LGHNA and CDR2 YSLEER come from the germline V gene. CDR3 in DNA: TGCGCCAGCAGCCAAGATCTGTGGGATACGCAGTATTTT. As protein: CASSQDLWDTQYF.

There are a few counts of this clonotype. J is TRBJ1-2 and V is TRBV27, with 9 bases matching TRBD1. V lost 8 bases to trimming and J lost 4 bases; unmatched junction nucleotides: 11. Germline V gene lookup returns CDR1 MNHEY and CDR2 SMNVEV (reference sequence). The length of the CDR3 is 15 residues. DNA of the CDR3: TGTGCCAGCGGAGTACGCCGGGACAGGGTCTATGGCTACACCTTC. Residues: CASGVRRDRVYGYTF.

The chain recombines TRBV24-1 with TRBJ2-1, with TRBD2 matching over 10 bases. The V segment lost 0 bases and the J segment 7 bases; nucleotides outside the gene matches: 11. CDR1 is KGHDR, CDR2 SFDVKD, per germline. The CDR3 covers 18 residues. The CDR3, as DNA: TGTGCCACCAGTGATTTGCCCCACTCCGGGACTAGCGTAAATGAGCAGTTCTTC. Its protein product is CATSDLPHSGTSVNEQFF.

The V call is TRBV10-3, the J call TRBJ2-7; no clear D gene. Trimming removed 0 bases at V and 5 bases at J, with 5 bases between. CDR3 size: 12 residues. Per germline, CDR1 ENHRY and CDR2 SYGVKD. The CDR3 sequence: CAISESGNEQYF. CDR3 bases: TGTGCCATCAGTGAGTCGGGGAACGAGCAGTACTTC.

The J gene is TRBJ2-5, the V gene TRBV7-9; the D gene could be TRBD1 or TRBD2 (5 bases each). CDR3 size: 14 residues. Trimming took 4 bases from V and 5 from J, leaving 14 bases between them. Germline V gene sequence: CDR1 SEHNR, CDR2 FQNEAQ (reference sequence). CDR3 sequence reads: CASSWDPVGETQYF. CDR3 sequence (DNA): TGTGCCAGCAGCTGGGACCCGGTGGGGGAGACCCAGTACTTC.